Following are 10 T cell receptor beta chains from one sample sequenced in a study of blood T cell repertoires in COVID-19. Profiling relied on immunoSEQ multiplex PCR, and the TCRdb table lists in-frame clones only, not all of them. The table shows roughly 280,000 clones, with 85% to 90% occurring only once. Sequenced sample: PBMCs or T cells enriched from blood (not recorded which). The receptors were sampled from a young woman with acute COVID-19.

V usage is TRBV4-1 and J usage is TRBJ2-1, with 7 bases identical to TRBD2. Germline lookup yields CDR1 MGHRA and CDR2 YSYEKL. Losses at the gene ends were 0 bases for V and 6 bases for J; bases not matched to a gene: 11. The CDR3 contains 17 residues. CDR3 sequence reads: CASSQDRMRGFPNEQFF. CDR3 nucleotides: TGCGCCAGCAGCCAAGATCGTATGCGGGGGTTCCCCAATGAGCAGTTCTTC.

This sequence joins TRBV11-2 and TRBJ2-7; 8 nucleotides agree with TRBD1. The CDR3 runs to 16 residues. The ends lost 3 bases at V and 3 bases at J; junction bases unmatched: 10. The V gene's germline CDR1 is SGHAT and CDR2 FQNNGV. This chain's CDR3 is CASSFLRQGIFYEQYF. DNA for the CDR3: TGTGCCAGCAGCTTTCTCCGACAGGGGATATTCTACGAGCAGTACTTC. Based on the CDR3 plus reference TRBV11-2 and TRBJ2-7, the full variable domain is EAGVAQSPRYKIIEKRQSVAFWCNPISGHATLYWYQQILGQGPKLLIQFQNNGVVDDSQLPKDRFSAERLKGVDSTLKIQPAKLEDSAVYLCASSFLRQGIFYEQYFGPGTRLTVT.

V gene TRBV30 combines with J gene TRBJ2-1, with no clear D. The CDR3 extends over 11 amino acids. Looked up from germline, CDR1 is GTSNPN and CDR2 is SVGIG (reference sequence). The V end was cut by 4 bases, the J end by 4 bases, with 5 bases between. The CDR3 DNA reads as TGTGCCTGGAATCAATACAATGAGCAGTTCTTC. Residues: CAWNQYNEQFF.

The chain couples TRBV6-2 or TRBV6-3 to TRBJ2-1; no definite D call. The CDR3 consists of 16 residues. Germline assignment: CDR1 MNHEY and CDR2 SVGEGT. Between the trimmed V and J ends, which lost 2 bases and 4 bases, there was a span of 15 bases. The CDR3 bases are TGTGCCAGCAGTTACCACAATAAGATCGGGTACAATGAGCAGTTCTTC. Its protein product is CASSYHNKIGYNEQFF.

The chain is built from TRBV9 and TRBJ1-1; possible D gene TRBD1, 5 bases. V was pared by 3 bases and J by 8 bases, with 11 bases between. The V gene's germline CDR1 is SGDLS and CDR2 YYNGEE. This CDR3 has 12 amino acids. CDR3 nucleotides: TGTGCCAGCAGCGCCGCGGGGACGGAAGCTTTCTTT. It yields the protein CASSAAGTEAFF.

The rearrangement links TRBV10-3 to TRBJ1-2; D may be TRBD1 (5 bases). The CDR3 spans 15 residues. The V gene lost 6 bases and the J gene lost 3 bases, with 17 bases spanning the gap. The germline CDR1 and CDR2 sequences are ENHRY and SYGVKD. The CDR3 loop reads CAIRGGKGIYYGYTF. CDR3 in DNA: TGTGCCATCAGGGGCGGGAAGGGGATTTACTATGGCTACACCTTC.

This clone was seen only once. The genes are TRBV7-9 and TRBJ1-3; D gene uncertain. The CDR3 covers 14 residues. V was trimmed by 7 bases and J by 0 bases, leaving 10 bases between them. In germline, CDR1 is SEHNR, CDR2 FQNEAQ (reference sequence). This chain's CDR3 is CASTPTNSGNTIYF. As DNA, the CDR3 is TGTGCCAGCACTCCAACTAACTCTGGAAACACCATATATTTT.

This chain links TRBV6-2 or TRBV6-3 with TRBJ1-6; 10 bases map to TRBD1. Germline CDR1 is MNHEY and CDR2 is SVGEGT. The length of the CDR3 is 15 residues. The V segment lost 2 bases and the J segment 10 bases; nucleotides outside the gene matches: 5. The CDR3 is CASSYRTGGQSPLHF. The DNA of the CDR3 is TGTGCCAGCAGTTACCGGACAGGGGGACAATCACCCCTCCACTTT.

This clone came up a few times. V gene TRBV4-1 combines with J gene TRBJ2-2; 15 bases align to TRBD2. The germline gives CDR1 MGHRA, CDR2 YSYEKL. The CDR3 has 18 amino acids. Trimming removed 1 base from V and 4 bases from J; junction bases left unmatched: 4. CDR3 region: CASSQAGLAGGGTGELFF. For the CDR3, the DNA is TGCGCCAGCAGCCAAGCGGGACTAGCGGGAGGTGGCACCGGGGAGCTGTTTTTT.

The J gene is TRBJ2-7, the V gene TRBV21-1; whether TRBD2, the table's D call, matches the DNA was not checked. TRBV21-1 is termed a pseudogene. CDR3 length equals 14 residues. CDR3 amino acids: CASSKGTGTYEQYF. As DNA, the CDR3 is TGTGCCAGCAGCAAAGGGACTGGAACCTACGAGCAGTACTTC.